This is a list of T cell receptor beta chains from one sample in a study of radiation and T cells in renal cell carcinoma. The protocol was immunoSEQ multiplex PCR, while the TCRdb copy is restricted to in-frame clones and leaves out a portion. This table has 160,000 or so clones, roughly 90% appearing once. Sequences were derived from blood, sampled from a patient whose treatment included radiotherapy and nephrectomy. These receptors were collected from a woman aged 50 to 60 with renal cell carcinoma. Both conserved end residues are part of each CDR3. Each record gives: clone size, D gene, J gene, V gene, CDR3 DNA, CDR3 protein. The D gene is left open where the match is weak. Clone size appears in some rows only: once, few, many, or a class for an expanded clone.

size: -
D: -
J: TRBJ2-5
V: TRBV11-1
DNA: TGTGCCAGCAGCTTAGGGTACAGGGAGATTCAACAAGAGACCCAGTACTTC
CDR3: CASSLGYREIQQETQYF

size: once
D: TRBD2
J: TRBJ2-2
V: TRBV19
DNA: TGTGCCAGTAGTGACCTTCCTAGCGGGGGAATTGTCACCGGGGAGCTGTTTTTT
CDR3: CASSDLPSGGIVTGELFF

size: -
D: TRBD1
J: TRBJ1-6
V: TRBV19
DNA: TGTGCCAGTACCAAACAGGGGAGCACCCTCCACTTT
CDR3: CASTKQGSTLHF

size: -
D: TRBD1
J: TRBJ1-1
V: TRBV9
DNA: TGTGCCAGCAGCTCCCTGACAGGGCATAAGAACACTGAAGCTTTCTTT
CDR3: CASSSLTGHKNTEAFF

size: -
D: -
J: TRBJ1-1
V: TRBV9
DNA: TGTGCCAGCAGTGACACTTACACTGAAGCTTTCTTT
CDR3: CASSDTYTEAFF

size: -
D: -
J: TRBJ1-2
V: TRBV5-5
DNA: TGTGCCAGCAGCCGTGACAGGCTATATGGCTACACCTTC
CDR3: CASSRDRLYGYTF

size: -
D: -
J: TRBJ1-1
V: TRBV7-2
DNA: TGTGCCAGCACCCCGGGAGGCACCATGAACACTGAAGCTTTCTTT
CDR3: CASTPGGTMNTEAFF

size: -
D: -
J: TRBJ1-5
V: TRBV2
DNA: TGTGCCAGCGGCAGGGATAGCAATCAGCCCCAGCATTTT
CDR3: CASGRDSNQPQHF

size: -
D: -
J: TRBJ1-2
V: TRBV2
DNA: TGTGCCAGCAGTGAAACCCCAGGCTATGGCTACACCTTC
CDR3: CASSETPGYGYTF

size: once
D: TRBD2
J: TRBJ2-5
V: TRBV7-9
DNA: TGTGCCAGCAGCCCGTCGGGGGGTCTAGAGACCCAGTACTTC
CDR3: CASSPSGGLETQYF

size: once
D: -
J: TRBJ1-3
V: TRBV6-5
DNA: TGTGCCAGCAGTTACTTTGGGGGCGGAGGCTTACACACCATATATTTT
CDR3: CASSYFGGGGLHTIYF

size: -
D: -
J: TRBJ2-1
V: TRBV7-9
DNA: TGTGCCAGCAGCCCAGACCCACTAGTTAAGGTGAGGCAGTTCTTC
CDR3: CASSPDPLVKVRQFF

size: -
D: -
J: TRBJ1-6
V: TRBV25-1
DNA: TGTGCCAGCAGTGAATATAATCTCCCCGGGGACCGAAATTCACCCCTCCACTTT
CDR3: CASSEYNLPGDRNSPLHF

size: -
D: TRBD1
J: TRBJ2-1
V: TRBV6-5
DNA: TGTGCCAGCAGTATTCGACAGGGGCAATACAATGAGCAGTTCTTC
CDR3: CASSIRQGQYNEQFF

size: -
D: TRBD1
J: TRBJ2-2
V: TRBV7-3
DNA: TGTGCCAGCAGTCGGACAGGGGGAAGCGGGGAGCTGTTTTTT
CDR3: CASSRTGGSGELFF

size: -
D: -
J: TRBJ2-1
V: TRBV9
DNA: TGTGCCAGCAGCGTAGCTCTCCTTCCCAATGAGCAGTTCTTC
CDR3: CASSVALLPNEQFF

size: -
D: TRBD1
J: TRBJ2-6
V: TRBV19
DNA: TGTGCCAGTAGTATAGGGGCCGGGGACAGCTCTGGGGCCAACGTCCTGACTTTC
CDR3: CASSIGAGDSSGANVLTF

size: -
D: TRBD2
J: TRBJ2-2
V: TRBV12-5
DNA: TGTGCTAGTGGCCGACACCTAGCGGGGGGGCCCGGGGAGCTGTTTTTT
CDR3: CASGRHLAGGPGELFF

size: -
D: -
J: TRBJ1-3
V: TRBV2
DNA: TGTGCCAGCAGTGAAGTACACAGCGGAAACACCATATATTTT
CDR3: CASSEVHSGNTIYF

size: -
D: -
J: TRBJ2-7
V: TRBV11-1
DNA: TGTGCCAGCAGCTTGGAAGGCTATATTCCGAGACGGCAGTACTTC
CDR3: CASSLEGYIPRRQYF

size: -
D: -
J: TRBJ2-3
V: TRBV19
DNA: TGTGCCAGTAGTCCCCTTTTCGCCAGCACAGATACGCAGTATTTT
CDR3: CASSPLFASTDTQYF

size: -
D: -
J: TRBJ2-3
V: TRBV19
DNA: TGTGCCAGTAGTATGCTCGCACGCACAGATACGCAGTATTTT
CDR3: CASSMLARTDTQYF

size: -
D: TRBD2
J: TRBJ2-5
V: TRBV27
DNA: TGTGCCAGCAGTACCAGGACTAGCGGGCAAGAGACCCAGTACTTC
CDR3: CASSTRTSGQETQYF

size: -
D: -
J: TRBJ1-4
V: TRBV10-3
DNA: TGTGCCATCAGTGGACAGCTGAATGAAAAACTGTTTTTT
CDR3: CAISGQLNEKLFF

size: -
D: -
J: TRBJ2-2
V: TRBV5-1
DNA: TGCGCCAGCAGCTTGGGGGACACCGGGGAGCTGTTTTTT
CDR3: CASSLGDTGELFF